This T cell receptor beta chain was identified in a study of PD-L1 blockade in urothelial cancer. About the research overall: As for prior chemotherapy regimens, patients had received 0 to 3. Study-wide results and caveats: Pretreatment blood TCR clonality under the median forecast improved survival. Durable benefit was linked to greater 3-week expansion of tumor-associated blood clones.

A word on this clone: Its antigen is not identified.

V was pared by 7 bases and J by 2 bases, with 11 bases between. The CDR3 sequence is 13 residues long. Germline CDR1 reads MDHEN; CDR2 reads SYDVKM. This table comes from immunoSEQ multiplex PCR, and its TCRdb copy is limited to in-frame clones, with some not included. The repertoire includes under 55,000 clones, around 82% of them detected once, and 5% to 7.5% sits in the top ten. Sample numbers ranged from 1 to 8 per patient, encompassing pretreatment and on-treatment collections. Material: PBMCs, obtained around atezolizumab (anti-PD-L1) treatment. V gene TRBV28 combines with J gene TRBJ1-1; no clear D. This TCR was recovered from a man aged 40-50 years with urothelial cancer. The CDR3 DNA reads as TGTGCCAGCAAAGATTTACTAAACACTGAAGCTTTCTTT. This sequence encodes CASKDLLNTEAFF.